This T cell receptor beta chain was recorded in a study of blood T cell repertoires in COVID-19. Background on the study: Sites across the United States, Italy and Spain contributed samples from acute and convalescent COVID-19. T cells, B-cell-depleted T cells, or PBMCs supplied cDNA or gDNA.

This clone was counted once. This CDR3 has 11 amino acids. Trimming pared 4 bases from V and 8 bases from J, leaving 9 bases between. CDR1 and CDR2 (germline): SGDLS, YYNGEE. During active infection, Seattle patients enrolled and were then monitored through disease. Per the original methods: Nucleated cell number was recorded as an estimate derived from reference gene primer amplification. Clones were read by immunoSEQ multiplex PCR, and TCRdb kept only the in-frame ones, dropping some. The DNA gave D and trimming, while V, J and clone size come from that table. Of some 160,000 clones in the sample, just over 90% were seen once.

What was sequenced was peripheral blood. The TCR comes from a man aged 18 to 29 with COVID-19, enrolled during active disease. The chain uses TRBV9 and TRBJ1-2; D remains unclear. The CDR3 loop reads CASSSRLGYTF. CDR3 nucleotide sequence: TGTGCCAGCAGCTCCCGTCTGGGCTACACCTTC.